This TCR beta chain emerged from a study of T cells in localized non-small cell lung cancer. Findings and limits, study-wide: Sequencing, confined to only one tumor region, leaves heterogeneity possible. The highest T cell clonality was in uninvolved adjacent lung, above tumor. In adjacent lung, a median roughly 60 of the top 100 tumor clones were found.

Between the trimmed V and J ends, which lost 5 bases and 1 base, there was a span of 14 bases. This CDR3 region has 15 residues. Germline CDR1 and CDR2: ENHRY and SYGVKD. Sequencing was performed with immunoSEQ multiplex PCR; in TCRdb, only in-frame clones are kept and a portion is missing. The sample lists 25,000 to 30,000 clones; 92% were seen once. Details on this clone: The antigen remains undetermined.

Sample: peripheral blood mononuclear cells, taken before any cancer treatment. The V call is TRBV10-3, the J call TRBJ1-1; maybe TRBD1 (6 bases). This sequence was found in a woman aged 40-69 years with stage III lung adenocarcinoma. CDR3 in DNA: TGTGCCATCAGTCCAACGGGACACCCGAACACTGAAGCTTTCTTT. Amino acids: CAISPTGHPNTEAFF.